This TCR beta chain was sequenced for a study of metastatic and nonmetastatic thyroid tumors. Overall study: Repertoires from blood and tumor or nodule tissue of malignant and benign thyroid patients were compared.

By sample fraction, this clone is medium-sized. As processed by the authors: A classifier for distant metastasis in papillary thyroid cancer was constructed using CDR3 differences observed across clinicopathological groups. Using MiXCR, TCRdb reanalyzed the PCR reads. TCRdb's processing, not the authors', yielded these V and J calls. The repertoire holds about 16,000 clones, with roughly 25% as singletons. V was cut by 4 bases and J by 1 base, with 13 bases left in between. The CDR3 contains 15 residues. Looked up from germline, CDR1 is SEHNR and CDR2 is FQNEAQ (reference sequence). Every patient underwent thyroid surgery untreated.

The sequence was obtained from a female donor with papillary thyroid cancer or a benign thyroid nodule (not recorded which). Some clones in this sample may be carry-over from other donors' samples. The sequencing input was adjacent normal tissue. The chain recombines TRBV7-9 with TRBJ1-1; a weak D match, TRBD1 (6 bases). CDR3 nucleotide sequence: TGTGCCAGCAGCTCACCGACAGGAGGGAACACTGAAGCTTTCTTT. Translating gives CASSSPTGGNTEAFF.